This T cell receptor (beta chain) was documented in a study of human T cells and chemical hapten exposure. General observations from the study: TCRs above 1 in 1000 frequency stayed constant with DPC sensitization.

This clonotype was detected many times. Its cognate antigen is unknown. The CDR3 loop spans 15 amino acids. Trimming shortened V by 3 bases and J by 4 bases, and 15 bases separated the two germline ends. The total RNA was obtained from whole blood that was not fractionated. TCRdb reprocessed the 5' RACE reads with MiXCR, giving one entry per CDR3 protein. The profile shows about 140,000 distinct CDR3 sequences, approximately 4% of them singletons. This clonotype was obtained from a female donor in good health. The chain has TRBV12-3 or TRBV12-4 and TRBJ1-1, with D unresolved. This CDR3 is CASSFPPGGGTEAFF. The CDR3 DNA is TGTGCCAGCAGTTTCCCTCCGGGCGGTGGCACTGAAGCTTTCTTT.